The rows below give T cell receptor beta chains drawn from one sample of a study of Graves' ophthalmopathy and Graves' hyperthyroidism. TCRdb re-analysed the multiplex PCR reads in MiXCR, keeping a single row per CDR3 protein. The profile shows 650,000 to 900,000 distinct CDR3 sequences, about 44% of them singletons. Material: peripheral blood. Every receptor here comes from an adult man with Graves' ophthalmopathy. Both conserved end residues are part of each CDR3. Fields, in order: D gene, clone size, J gene, V gene, CDR3 DNA, CDR3 protein. D genes are given only for firm matches. For some rows the clone size is stated as once, few or many, or as a class when expanded; others skip it.

NA	NA	TRBJ1-3	TRBV29-1	TGCAGCGTTGAAGAATGGGGAGTCGGCACTGGAAACACCATATATTTT	CSVEEWGVGTGNTIYF
NA	once	TRBJ2-2	TRBV25-1	TGTGCCAGCAGTCGACAACAGGGTCTCCCCGGGGAGCTGTTTTTT	CASSRQQGLPGELFF
NA	few	TRBJ2-7	TRBV7-2	TGTGCCAGCAGCCGGGACCCCGGCGGCTACGAGCAGTACTTC	CASSRDPGGYEQYF
TRBD1	many	TRBJ2-7	TRBV5-1	TGTGCCAGCAGCCCTCGGGACAGCTCCTACGAGCAGTACTTC	CASSPRDSSYEQYF
NA	few	TRBJ1-5	TRBV19	TGTGCCAGTAGTGCCAAATGGACAGCGGGCAATCAGCCCCAGCATTTT	CASSAKWTAGNQPQHF
NA	NA	TRBJ2-3	TRBV29-1	TGCAGCGTTGCTCCCTCTAGCACAGATACGCAGTATTTT	CSVAPSSTDTQYF
NA	NA	TRBJ2-1	TRBV14	TGTGCCAGCAGCCACCTCACTGAGCAGTTCTTC	CASSHLTEQFF
NA	NA	TRBJ2-7	TRBV6-5	TGTGCCAGCAGTTACTCGGGACGCGACCAGGAGCAGTACTTC	CASSYSGRDQEQYF
NA	NA	TRBJ1-5	TRBV2	TGTGCCAGCAGTGTTGGGGGTAGCAATCAGCCCCGGCATTTT	CASSVGGSNQPRHF
NA	NA	TRBJ1-2	TRBV2	TGTGCCAGCAGTGATACTAGCGGGACAATAGGCACCTTC	CASSDTSGTIGTF
NA	many	TRBJ2-5	TRBV2	TGTGCCAGCAGTGCCCAACGTACAGAGACCCAGTACTTC	CASSAQRTETQYF
NA	NA	TRBJ2-3	TRBV7-6	TGTGCCAGCATCGGCGCTAGGGATACGCAGTATTTT	CASIGARDTQYF
NA	NA	TRBJ2-5	TRBV20-1	TGCAGTGCCAACCCCCCCGGCGCCGGGGTCCAGTACTTC	CSANPPGAGVQYF
TRBD1	NA	TRBJ1-1	TRBV10-3	TGTGCCATCAGTGGGACAGGGGGCTCGGCGAACACTGAAGCTTTCTTT	CAISGTGGSANTEAFF
NA	NA	TRBJ1-1	TRBV24-1	TGTGCCAGCACCACAGGTTGGACGCCGAACACTGAAGCTTTCTTT	CASTTGWTPNTEAFF
NA	few	TRBJ2-5	TRBV10-3	TGTGCCAGCAGTGAAACGGTTTACCAAGAGACCCAGTACTTC	CASSETVYQETQYF
NA	NA	TRBJ2-5	TRBV25-1	TGTGCCAGCTCACCACCCGACAGAAGCCAAGAGACCCAGTACTTC	CASSPPDRSQETQYF
NA	many	TRBJ1-1	TRBV7-9	TGTGCCAGCAGCTTAACAGGGTCCCCTGAAGCTTTCTTT	CASSLTGSPEAFF
NA	NA	TRBJ2-2	TRBV7-2	TGTGCCAGCAGCTTAGACATCACAGGCGGCGTTTTCGCGAACACCGGGGAGCTGTTTTTT	CASSLDITGGVFANTGELFF
TRBD1	few	TRBJ2-7	TRBV10-3	TGTGCCAGCAGTTACGCCGGGACAGGCTCCTACGAGCAGTACTTC	CASSYAGTGSYEQYF
NA	NA	TRBJ2-5	TRBV30	TGTGCCTGGAGTGTAGGCGAGACCCAGTACTTC	CAWSVGETQYF
TRBD2	few	TRBJ2-2	TRBV7-9	TGTGCCAGCGGTAGCGGGCGAACCGGGGAGCTGTTTTTT	CASGSGRTGELFF
NA	NA	TRBJ2-5	TRBV11-2	TGTGCCAGCAGCCCGGGACTTGAACAAGAGACCCAGTACTTC	CASSPGLEQETQYF
NA	NA	TRBJ2-5	TRBV2	TGTGCCAGCAGTGAACGGGGGGCCCCAGGGGAGACCCAGTACTTC	CASSERGAPGETQYF
NA	many	TRBJ1-1	TRBV19	TGTGCCAGTAGTTTCACAGTGGGTGAAGCTTTCTTT	CASSFTVGEAFF
NA	many	TRBJ2-5	TRBV7-9	TGTGCCAGCAGCTTAGATTACCCTGGCAGCGTTCAAGAGACCCAGTACTTC	CASSLDYPGSVQETQYF
TRBD2	NA	TRBJ2-5	TRBV7-9	TGTGCCAGCAGTTCCAGCGGGAGGACGGTAGAGACCCAGTACTTC	CASSSSGRTVETQYF
NA	NA	TRBJ1-2	TRBV30	TGTGCCTGGAGAACTGTTGGCTACACCTTC	CAWRTVGYTF